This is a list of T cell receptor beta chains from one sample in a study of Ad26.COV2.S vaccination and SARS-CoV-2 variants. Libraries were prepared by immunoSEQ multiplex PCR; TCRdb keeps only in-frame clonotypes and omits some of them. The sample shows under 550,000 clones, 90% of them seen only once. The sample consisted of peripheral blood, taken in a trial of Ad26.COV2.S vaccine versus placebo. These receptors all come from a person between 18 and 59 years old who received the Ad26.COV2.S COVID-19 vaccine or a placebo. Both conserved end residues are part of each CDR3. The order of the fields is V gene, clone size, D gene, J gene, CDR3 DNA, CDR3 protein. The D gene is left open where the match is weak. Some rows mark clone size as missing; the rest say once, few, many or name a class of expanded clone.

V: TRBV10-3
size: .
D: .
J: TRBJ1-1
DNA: TGTGCCGTCCGAAATATGAACACTGAAGCTTTCTTT
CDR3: CAVRNMNTEAFF

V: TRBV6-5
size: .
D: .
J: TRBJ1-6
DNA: TGTGCCAGCACCAAGCAGGGAGGATCACCCCTCCACTTT
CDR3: CASTKQGGSPLHF

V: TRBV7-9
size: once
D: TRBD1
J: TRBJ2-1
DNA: TGTGCCAGCAGCAATCGACAGGGGGCTGAGCAGTTCTTC
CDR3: CASSNRQGAEQFF

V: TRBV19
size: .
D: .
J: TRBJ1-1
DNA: TGTGCCAGTACCCCTCTCCCCCAGGGCAGCGTGAACACTGAAGCTTTCTTT
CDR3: CASTPLPQGSVNTEAFF

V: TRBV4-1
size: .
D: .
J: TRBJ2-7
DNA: TGCGCCAGCAGCCTTAATCAGGGGGGAACCTACGAGCAGTACTTC
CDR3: CASSLNQGGTYEQYF

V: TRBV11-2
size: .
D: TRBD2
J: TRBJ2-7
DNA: TGTGCCAGCAGCAATTTAGCGGGAGTATCCTACGAGCAGTACTTC
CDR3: CASSNLAGVSYEQYF

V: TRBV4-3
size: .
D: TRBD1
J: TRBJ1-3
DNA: TGCGCCAGCAGCCAACAACAGGGGTCCTCTGGAAACACCATATATTTT
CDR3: CASSQQQGSSGNTIYF

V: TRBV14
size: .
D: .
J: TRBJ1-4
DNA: TGTGCCAGCAGCCAAGAGTTTTTCTGGCAGCATAATGAAAAACTGTTTTTT
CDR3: CASSQEFFWQHNEKLFF

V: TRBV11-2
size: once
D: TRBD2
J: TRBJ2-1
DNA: TGTGCCAGCAGCTTAGCGGCGGCGGGAGGGCCGGACAATGAGCAGTTCTTC
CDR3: CASSLAAAGGPDNEQFF

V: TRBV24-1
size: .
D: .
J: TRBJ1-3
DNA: TGTGCCCTGAAACGGGGGTTGGGGGATACTGGAAACACCATATATTTT
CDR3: CALKRGLGDTGNTIYF

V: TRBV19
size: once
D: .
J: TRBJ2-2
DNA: TGTGCCAGTAGTATCCTAGGGACCGGGGAGCTGTTTTTT
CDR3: CASSILGTGELFF

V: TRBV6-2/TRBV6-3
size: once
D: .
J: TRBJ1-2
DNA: TGTGCCAGCAGTACGGACGGGATCCCCTGGAGCTACACCTTC
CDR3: CASSTDGIPWSYTF

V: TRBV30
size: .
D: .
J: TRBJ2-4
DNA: TGTGCCTGGAGCCCCTGGGCCATTCGGAACATTCAGTACTTC
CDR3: CAWSPWAIRNIQYF

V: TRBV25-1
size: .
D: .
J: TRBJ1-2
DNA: TGTGCCAGCAGTCCCCACGGGTGGGGAGGACCTAACTATGGCTACACCTTC
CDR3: CASSPHGWGGPNYGYTF

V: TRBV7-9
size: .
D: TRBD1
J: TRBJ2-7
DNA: TGTGCCAGCACCTCAGGACAGGGGGCTATGTACGAGCAGTACTTC
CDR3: CASTSGQGAMYEQYF

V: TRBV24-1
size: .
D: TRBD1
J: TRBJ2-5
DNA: TGTGCCACCAGTGATTCCGGGACAGAAGAGACCCAGTACTTC
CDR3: CATSDSGTEETQYF

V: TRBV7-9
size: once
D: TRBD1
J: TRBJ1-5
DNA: TGTGCCAGCAGCTTGGGGGGACAGGCGGGTCGGCCCCAGCATTTT
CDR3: CASSLGGQAGRPQHF

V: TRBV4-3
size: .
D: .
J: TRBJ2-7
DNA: TGCGCCAGCAGCCAAGATCGGGCAGGGATCGGCGAGCAGTACTTC
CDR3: CASSQDRAGIGEQYF

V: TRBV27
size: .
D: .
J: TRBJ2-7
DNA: TGTGCCAGCAGTTTAATTGGCGGATCTCTGACCTACGAGCAGTACTTC
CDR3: CASSLIGGSLTYEQYF

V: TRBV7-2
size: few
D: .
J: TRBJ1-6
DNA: TGTGCCAGCAGCTTAGGGGGGGCAGGTACAAATTCACCCCTCCACTTT
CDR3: CASSLGGAGTNSPLHF

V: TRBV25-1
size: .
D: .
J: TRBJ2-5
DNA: TGTGCCAGCAGTGAACTGGGGGGAAGGGAGACCCAGTACTTC
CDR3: CASSELGGRETQYF

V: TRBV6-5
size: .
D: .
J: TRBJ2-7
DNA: TGTGCCAGCAGTCCTAGGGCCTTCTACGAGCAGTACTTC
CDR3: CASSPRAFYEQYF

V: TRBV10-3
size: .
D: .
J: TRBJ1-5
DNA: TGTGCCATCAGTGAGTTCAGGGTTTTGAGCAATCAGCCCCAGCATTTT
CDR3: CAISEFRVLSNQPQHF

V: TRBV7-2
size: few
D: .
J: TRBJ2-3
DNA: TGTGCCAGCAGCTTAAGAAGACAGGGAGGCCCAGATACGCAGTATTTT
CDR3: CASSLRRQGGPDTQYF

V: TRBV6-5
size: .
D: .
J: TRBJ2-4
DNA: TGTGCCAGCAGTTACAGCGGGGCCAAAAACATTCAGTACTTC
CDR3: CASSYSGAKNIQYF

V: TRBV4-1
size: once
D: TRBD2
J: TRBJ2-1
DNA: TGCGCCAGTAGCCAAGATCTTGCGGGAGGTTCGCAGTTCTTC
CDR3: CASSQDLAGGSQFF

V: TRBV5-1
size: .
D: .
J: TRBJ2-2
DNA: TGCGCCAGCAGCTTGGCGGGGGCAGCGAACACCGGGGAGCTGTTTTTT
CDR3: CASSLAGAANTGELFF

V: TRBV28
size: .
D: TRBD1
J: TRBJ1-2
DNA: TGTGCCAGCAGTTTAGGGACAGGGTATGGCTACACCTTC
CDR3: CASSLGTGYGYTF

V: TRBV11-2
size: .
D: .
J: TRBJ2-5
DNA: TGTGCCAGCAGCCCGATTAGCAAAGAGACCCAGTACTTC
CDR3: CASSPISKETQYF

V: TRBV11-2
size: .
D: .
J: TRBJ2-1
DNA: TGTGCCAGCAGCTCTGAGGGGAGATTTAGGTACAATGAGCAGTTCTTC
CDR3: CASSSEGRFRYNEQFF

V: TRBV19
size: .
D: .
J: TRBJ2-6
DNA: TGTGCCAGTAGTCATCCATCTGGGGCCAACGTCCTGACTTTC
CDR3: CASSHPSGANVLTF

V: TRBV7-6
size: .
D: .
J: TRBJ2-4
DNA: TGTGCCAGCAGCTTAGAACGCTGGGGGTTAGCCAAAAACATTCAGTACTTC
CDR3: CASSLERWGLAKNIQYF

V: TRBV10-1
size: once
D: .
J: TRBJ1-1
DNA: TGCGCCAGCAGTGGACAGAAGAACACTGAAGCTTTCTTT
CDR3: CASSGQKNTEAFF

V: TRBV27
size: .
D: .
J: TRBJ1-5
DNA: TGTGCCAGCAGTCCACCGGATGGGCCCCAGCATTTT
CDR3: CASSPPDGPQHF

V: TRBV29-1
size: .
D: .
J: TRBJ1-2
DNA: TGCAGCGTTGAAGATTTGGCCAGGGATTCCTATGGCTACACCTTC
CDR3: CSVEDLARDSYGYTF

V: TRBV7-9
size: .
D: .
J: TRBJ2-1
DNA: TGTGCCAGCACCGGGGGGCATAATGAGCAGTTCTTC
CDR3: CASTGGHNEQFF

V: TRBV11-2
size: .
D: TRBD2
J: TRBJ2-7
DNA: TGTGCCAGCAGCATCCTAGCGGGAGGTGGCGAGCAGTACTTC
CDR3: CASSILAGGGEQYF

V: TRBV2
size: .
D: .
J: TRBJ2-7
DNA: TGTGCCAGCAGTGAAAAGGGGACATCTTACGAGCAGTACTTC
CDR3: CASSEKGTSYEQYF

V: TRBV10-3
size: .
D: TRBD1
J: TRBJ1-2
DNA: TGTGCCATCAGGAGAGGGACAGGGGGCGATGGCTACACCTTC
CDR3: CAIRRGTGGDGYTF

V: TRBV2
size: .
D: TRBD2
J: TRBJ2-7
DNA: TGTGCCAGCAGTGACGCCGGGAGGGCCATCGAGCAGTACTTC
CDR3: CASSDAGRAIEQYF

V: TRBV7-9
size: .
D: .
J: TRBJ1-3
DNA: TGTGCCAGCAGCATGACAGGATTCTCTGGAAACACCATATATTTT
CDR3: CASSMTGFSGNTIYF

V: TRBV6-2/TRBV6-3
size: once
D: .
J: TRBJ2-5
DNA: TGTGCCAGCAGCCTCTGGCAGACCCAGTACTTC
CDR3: CASSLWQTQYF

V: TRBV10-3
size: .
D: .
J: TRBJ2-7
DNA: TGTGCCATCAGTGAGGGGGGAGTCGGGTCCTACGAGCAGTACTTC
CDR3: CAISEGGVGSYEQYF

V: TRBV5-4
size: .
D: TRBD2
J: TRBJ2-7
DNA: TGTGCCAGCAGCTCGCCGGGACTAGCGGGAGACGAGCAGTACTTC
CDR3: CASSSPGLAGDEQYF

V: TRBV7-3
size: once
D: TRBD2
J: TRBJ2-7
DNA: TGTGCCAGCAGCTTTTCTAGCGGGGCCCCCTACGAGCAGTACTTC
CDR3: CASSFSSGAPYEQYF

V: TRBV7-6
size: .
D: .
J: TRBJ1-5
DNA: TGTGCCAGCAGCTTAGAGGGAGGTTATCAGCCCCAGCATTTT
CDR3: CASSLEGGYQPQHF

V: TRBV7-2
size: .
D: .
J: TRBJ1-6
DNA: TGTGCCAGCAGCCAAGGCCAAGAGAATTCACCCCTCCACTTT
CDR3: CASSQGQENSPLHF